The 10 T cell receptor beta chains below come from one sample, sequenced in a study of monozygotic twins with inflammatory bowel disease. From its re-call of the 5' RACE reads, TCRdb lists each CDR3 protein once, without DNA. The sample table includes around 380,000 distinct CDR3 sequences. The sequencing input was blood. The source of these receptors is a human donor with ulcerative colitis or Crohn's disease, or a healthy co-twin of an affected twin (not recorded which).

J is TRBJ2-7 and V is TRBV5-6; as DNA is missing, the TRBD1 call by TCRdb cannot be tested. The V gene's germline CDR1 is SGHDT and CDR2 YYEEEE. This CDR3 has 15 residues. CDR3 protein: CASSLAKDRRDEQYF.

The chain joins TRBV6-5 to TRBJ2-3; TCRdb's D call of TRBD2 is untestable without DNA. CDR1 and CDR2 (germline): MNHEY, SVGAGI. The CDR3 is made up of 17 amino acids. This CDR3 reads CASSYSLPGGRGNTQYF.

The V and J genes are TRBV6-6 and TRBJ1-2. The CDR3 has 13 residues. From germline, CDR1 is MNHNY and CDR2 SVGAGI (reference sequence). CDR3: CASSAGGTAGYTF.

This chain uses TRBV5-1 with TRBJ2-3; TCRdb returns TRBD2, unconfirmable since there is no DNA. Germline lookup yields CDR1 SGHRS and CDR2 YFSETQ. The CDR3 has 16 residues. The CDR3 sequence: CASSFVTRPAGDTQYF.

CDR3 amino acids: CAWRGRAISYEQYF. V is TRBV30 and J is TRBJ2-7; the TRBD1 assignment by TCRdb is unverifiable without DNA. Looked up from germline, CDR1 is GTSNPN and CDR2 is SVGIG (reference sequence). The CDR3 is 14 residues long.

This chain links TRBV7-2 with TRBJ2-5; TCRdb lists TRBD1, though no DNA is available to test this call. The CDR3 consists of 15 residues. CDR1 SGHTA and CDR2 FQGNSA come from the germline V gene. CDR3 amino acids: CAGSLTQGVHETQYF.

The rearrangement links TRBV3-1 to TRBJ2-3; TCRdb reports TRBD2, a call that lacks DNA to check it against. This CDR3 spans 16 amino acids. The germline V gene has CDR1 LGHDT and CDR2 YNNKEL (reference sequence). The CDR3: CASSQGGGGGTDTQYF.

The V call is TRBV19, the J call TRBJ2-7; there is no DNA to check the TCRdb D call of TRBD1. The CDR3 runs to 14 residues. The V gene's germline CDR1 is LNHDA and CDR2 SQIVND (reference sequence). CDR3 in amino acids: CASSKAGASYEQYF. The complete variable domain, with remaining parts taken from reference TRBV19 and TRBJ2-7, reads DGGITQSPKYLFRKEGQNVTLSCEQNLNHDAMYWYRQDPGQGLRLIYYSQIVNDFQKGDIAEGYSVSREKKESFPLTVTSAQKNPTAFYLCASSKAGASYEQYFGPGTRLTVT.

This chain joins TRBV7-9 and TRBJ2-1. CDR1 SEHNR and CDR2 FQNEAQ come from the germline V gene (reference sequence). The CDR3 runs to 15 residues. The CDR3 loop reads CASSLGVTMYNEQFF.

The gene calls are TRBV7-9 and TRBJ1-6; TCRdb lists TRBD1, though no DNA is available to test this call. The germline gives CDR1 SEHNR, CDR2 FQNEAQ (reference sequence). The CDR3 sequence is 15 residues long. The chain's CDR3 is CASSPGVRNNSPLHF.